This TCR beta chain was recovered during a study of blood T cell repertoires in COVID-19. Study as a whole: Collection of acute and convalescent COVID-19 samples took place in the United States, Italy and Spain. From T cells, B-cell-depleted T cells, or PBMCs came the material, which was cDNA or gDNA.

In the study's own analysis: Nucleated cell number was recorded as an estimate derived from reference gene primer amplification. Some clones are missing from TCRdb's copy, which holds only in-frame ones; the method was immunoSEQ multiplex PCR. D and trimming come from the DNA, and the V and J calls and clone size come from that table. Of some 150,000 clones in the sample, 80% to 85% are singletons; the top ten hold around 2.4%. Germline assignment: CDR1 MDHEN and CDR2 SYDVKM. With V trimmed by 4 bases and J by 5 bases, 7 bases remained unmatched. The CDR3 has 15 residues. The sample was peripheral blood. This chain uses TRBV28 with TRBJ2-5, with 10 bases matching TRBD1. The origin of this receptor is a human donor with acute or convalescent COVID-19. The donor label of this sample is uncertain. CDR3 amino acids: CASSSPGQGTETQYF. The CDR3 DNA sequence: TGTGCCAGCAGTTCCCCGGGACAGGGGACGGAGACCCAGTACTTC.